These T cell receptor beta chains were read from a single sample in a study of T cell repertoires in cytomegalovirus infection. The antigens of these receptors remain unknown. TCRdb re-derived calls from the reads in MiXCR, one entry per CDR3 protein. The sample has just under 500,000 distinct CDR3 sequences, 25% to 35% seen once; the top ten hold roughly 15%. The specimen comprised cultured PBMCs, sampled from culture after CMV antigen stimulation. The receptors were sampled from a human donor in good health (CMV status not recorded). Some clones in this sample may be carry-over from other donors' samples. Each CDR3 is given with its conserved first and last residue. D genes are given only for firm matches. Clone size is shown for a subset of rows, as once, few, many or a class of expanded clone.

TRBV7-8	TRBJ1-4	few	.	CASSSGLATNEKLFF	TGTGCCAGCAGCTCCGGGCTTGCAACTAATGAAAAACTGTTTTTT
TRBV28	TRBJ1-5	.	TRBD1	CASKTGGNQPQHF	TGTGCCAGCAAGACAGGGGGCAATCAGCCCCAGCATTTT
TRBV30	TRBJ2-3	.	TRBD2	CAWSVGSGVSTDTQYF	TGTGCCTGGAGTGTAGGTAGCGGGGTTAGCACAGATACGCAGTATTTT
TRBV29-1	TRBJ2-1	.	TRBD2	CSTKGVGLAERYNEQFF	TGCAGTACAAAAGGGGTAGGCCTAGCGGAGCGGTACAATGAGCAGTTCTTC
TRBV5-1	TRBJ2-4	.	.	CASSPTLTGVLAIQYF	TGCGCCAGCAGCCCTACCCTGACAGGTGTCTTGGCCATTCAGTACTTC
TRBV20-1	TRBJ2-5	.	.	CSARDRRGKETQYF	TGCAGTGCTAGAGATCGGAGGGGGAAAGAGACCCAGTACTTC
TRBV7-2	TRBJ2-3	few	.	CASSPHLGGAQYF	TGTGCCAGCAGCCCGCATCTTGGGGGAGCGCAGTATTTT
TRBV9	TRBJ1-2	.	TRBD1	CASSPQGGWVDYTF	TGTGCCAGCAGCCCCCAGGGGGGGTGGGTAGACTACACCTTC
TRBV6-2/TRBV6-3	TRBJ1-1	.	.	CASRQLDGAEAFF	TGTGCCAGCAGACAGTTGGATGGAGCTGAAGCTTTCTTT
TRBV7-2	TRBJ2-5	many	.	CASSLDSLGETQYF	TGTGCCAGCAGCTTAGACTCCCTCGGGGAGACCCAGTACTTC
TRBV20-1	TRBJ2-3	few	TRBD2	CSAGPSGRGDTQYF	TGCAGTGCTGGACCTAGCGGGAGAGGAGATACGCAGTATTTT
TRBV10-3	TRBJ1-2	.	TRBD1	CAISEQGAVYGYTF	TGTGCCATCAGTGAGCAGGGGGCGGTCTATGGCTACACCTTC
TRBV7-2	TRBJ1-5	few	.	CASSLWGVGQPQHF	TGTGCCAGCAGCTTATGGGGGGTTGGTCAGCCCCAGCATTTT
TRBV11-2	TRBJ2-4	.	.	CASSPGVIGKNIQYF	TGTGCCAGCAGCCCGGGGGTTATTGGCAAAAACATTCAGTACTTC
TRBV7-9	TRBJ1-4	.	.	CASSLQRRTNEKLFF	TGTGCCAGCAGCTTGCAGCGAAGAACTAATGAAAAACTGTTTTTT
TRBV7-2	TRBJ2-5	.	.	CASSLGSMYLLGTQYF	TGTGCCAGCAGCTTAGGCTCCATGTACCTCCTCGGGACCCAGTACTTC
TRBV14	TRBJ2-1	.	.	CASSRGSVPELNEQFF	TGTGCCAGCAGCCGAGGTTCGGTCCCGGAACTCAATGAGCAGTTCTTC
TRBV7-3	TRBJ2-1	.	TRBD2	CASSSGTSGSDEQFF	TGTGCCAGCAGCTCTGGGACTAGCGGGAGCGATGAGCAGTTCTTC
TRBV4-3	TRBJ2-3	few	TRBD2	CASSQDRASGVYTQYF	TGCGCCAGCAGCCAAGATCGGGCTAGCGGAGTTTATACGCAGTATTTT
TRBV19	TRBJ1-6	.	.	CASSLIQHGGGSPLHF	TGTGCCAGTAGTCTGATACAGCACGGGGGCGGTTCACCCCTCCACTTT
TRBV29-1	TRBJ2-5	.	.	CSQSEGGAETQYF	TGCAGCCAATCGGAGGGGGGCGCGGAGACCCAGTACTTC
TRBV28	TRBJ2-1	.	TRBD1	CASATGQISSYNEQFF	TGTGCCAGCGCCACGGGACAGATAAGCTCCTACAATGAGCAGTTCTTC
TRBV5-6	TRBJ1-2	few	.	CASRILGDLNYGYTF	TGTGCCAGCAGGATCCTGGGGGATCTGAACTATGGCTACACCTTC
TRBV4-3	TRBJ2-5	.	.	CASSQRTEETQYF	TGCGCCAGCAGCCAACGGACAGAAGAGACCCAGTACTTC
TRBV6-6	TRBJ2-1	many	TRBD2	CASSYPGTSGTHEQFF	TGTGCCAGCAGTTACCCGGGGACTAGCGGGACCCATGAGCAGTTCTTC
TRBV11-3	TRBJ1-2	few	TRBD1	CASSSVTGTNYGYTF	TGTGCCAGCAGCTCTGTGACAGGGACTAACTATGGCTACACCTTC
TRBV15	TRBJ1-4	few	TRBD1	CATSRRDSDTTNEKLFF	TGTGCCACCAGCAGAAGGGACAGCGACACAACTAATGAAAAACTGTTTTTT
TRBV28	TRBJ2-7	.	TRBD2	CASSPQLAGSSYEQYF	TGTGCCAGCAGTCCCCAACTAGCGGGAAGCTCCTACGAGCAGTACTTC
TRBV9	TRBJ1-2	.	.	CASSVGGGWIGGYTF	TGTGCCAGCAGCGTAGGAGGAGGGTGGATTGGCGGCTACACCTTC
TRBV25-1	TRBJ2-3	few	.	CAIPGPSSTDTQYF	TGTGCCATCCCGGGGCCTTCTAGCACAGATACGCAGTATTTT
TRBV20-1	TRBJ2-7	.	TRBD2	CSARDLYGRGPYEQYF	TGCAGTGCTAGAGATCTTTACGGGAGGGGTCCCTACGAGCAGTACTTC
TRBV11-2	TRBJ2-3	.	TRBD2	CASSFEAGGPDTQYF	TGTGCCAGCAGCTTTGAGGCGGGAGGGCCAGATACGCAGTATTTT
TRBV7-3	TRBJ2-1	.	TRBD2	CASSFPPGLGLYNEQFF	TGTGCCAGCAGCTTCCCCCCGGGACTAGGCCTCTACAATGAGCAGTTCTTC
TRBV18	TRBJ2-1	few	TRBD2	CASSPPGLGTSGNEQFF	TGTGCCAGCTCACCACCAGGACTAGGGACTAGCGGGAATGAGCAGTTCTTC
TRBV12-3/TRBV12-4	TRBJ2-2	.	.	CASSSYRATGELFF	TGTGCCAGCAGTTCCTACAGGGCAACCGGGGAGCTGTTTTTT
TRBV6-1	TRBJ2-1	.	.	CASSEGLTPGQFF	TGTGCCAGCAGTGAAGGATTGACCCCGGGGCAGTTCTTC
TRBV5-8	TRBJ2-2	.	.	CASSVGEVNTGELFF	TGTGCCAGCAGTGTCGGCGAGGTGAACACCGGGGAGCTGTTTTTT
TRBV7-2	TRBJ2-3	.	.	CASSLRLDTRYF	TGTGCCAGCAGCCTAAGATTGGATACGCGGTATTTT